The rows below give T cell receptor beta chains drawn from one sample of a study of cytomegalovirus exposure and HLA in healthy donors. The data were produced by immunoSEQ multiplex PCR, yet TCRdb's version contains in-frame clones alone and is incomplete. The data hold about 190,000 clones, with about four fifths observed a single time. Sequencing was carried out using PBMCs. These TCRs come from a woman aged 25 to 39 in good health and CMV-seropositive. CDR3s leave out the opening cysteine and the closing phenylalanine or tryptophan. Size values are once, few and many counts, or a class for expanded clones, and some rows have none.

j_gene | v_gene | abundance | len | CDR3aa
TRBJ1-4 | TRBV4-2 | - | 15 | ASSQDGTGLKNEKLF
TRBJ1-3 | TRBV28 | - | 14 | ASSLAGTGFGNTIY
TRBJ1-2 | TRBV19 | - | 13 | ASSIDTFTNYGYT
TRBJ2-7 | TRBV4-3 | - | 11 | ASSQGRPYEQY
TRBJ1-1 | TRBV30 | - | 12 | AWSLGGLNTEAF
TRBJ2-1 | TRBV29-1 | - | 12 | SVIRDRDNNEQF
TRBJ2-7 | TRBV9 | - | 12 | ASSPMEGVDEQY
TRBJ2-2 | TRBV19 | - | 12 | ASSAQAGTGELF
TRBJ2-7 | TRBV28 | - | 12 | ASSGETGAYEQY
TRBJ2-6 | TRBV10-3 | - | 14 | AISEVTGTGANVLT
TRBJ2-3 | TRBV6-5 | - | 13 | ASSLLGGRGDTQY
TRBJ1-4 | TRBV28 | - | 12 | ASSFGGVNEKLF
TRBJ2-3 | TRBV5-1 | - | 10 | ASSAGANTQY
TRBJ1-1 | TRBV7-2 | few | 13 | ASSLYAGENTEAF
TRBJ2-6 | TRBV28 | - | 17 | ASNTMRGRRGEGANVLT
TRBJ2-2 | TRBV7-2 | few | 12 | ASRQAVVSGELF
TRBJ1-1 | TRBV9 | - | 13 | ASSVGVGGNTEAF
TRBJ2-3 | TRBV6-1 | - | 13 | ASSPQGLETDTQY